These T cell receptor beta chains were read from a single sample in a study of blood T cell repertoires in COVID-19. The method was immunoSEQ multiplex PCR; TCRdb's version includes in-frame clones alone and lacks a portion of them. The sample includes hundreds of thousands of clones, 88% seen only once; the top ten take 3%. The material sequenced was PBMCs or T cells enriched from blood (not recorded which). These receptors all stem from a woman between 50 and 59 years old who had recovered from COVID-19. Each CDR3 is given with its conserved first and last residue. Fields, in order: D gene, clone size, CDR3 length, J gene, V gene, CDR3 protein, CDR3 DNA. The D gene is left open where the match is weak. Clone size is given for some rows only: seen once, a few or many times, or a class if the clone is expanded.

>-|-|11|TRBJ1-4|TRBV20-1
CSAENSEKLFF
TGCAGTGCTGAAAACAGCGAAAAACTGTTTTTT
>TRBD2|-|16|TRBJ2-2|TRBV6-2/TRBV6-3
CASSTTSGSPPGELFF
TGTGCCAGCAGTACCACTAGCGGGAGTCCCCCCGGGGAGCTGTTTTTT
>TRBD1|-|15|TRBJ1-1|TRBV4-1
CASSQKTGANTEAFF
TGCGCCAGCAGCCAAAAAACAGGGGCGAACACTGAAGCTTTCTTT
>-|-|16|TRBJ2-1|TRBV28
CASSLPQGGSYNEQFF
TGTGCCAGCAGCTTACCTCAGGGGGGCTCCTACAATGAGCAGTTCTTC
>-|once|15|TRBJ1-6|TRBV18
CASSRQEARESPLHF
TGTGCCAGCTCACGGCAGGAGGCGAGGGAATCACCCCTCCACTTT
>TRBD2|-|16|TRBJ2-7|TRBV11-2
CASSLVSSGIPSEQYF
TGTGCCAGCAGCTTGGTTAGTAGCGGGATCCCAAGCGAGCAGTACTTC
>TRBD1|-|15|TRBJ1-2|TRBV5-6
CASSQPPTGDYGYTF
TGTGCCAGCAGCCAACCCCCAACAGGGGACTATGGCTACACCTTC
>-|-|17|TRBJ2-3|TRBV9
CASSVDGTSLSTDTQYF
TGTGCCAGCAGCGTAGATGGGACTTCCCTTAGCACAGATACGCAGTATTTT
>-|once|12|TRBJ1-1|TRBV7-2
CASSLVITEAFF
TGTGCCAGCAGCTTAGTAATCACTGAAGCTTTCTTT
>TRBD1|-|14|TRBJ1-2|TRBV28
CASSTSTGDYGYTF
TGTGCCAGCAGCACATCGACAGGGGACTATGGCTACACCTTC
>-|-|14|TRBJ1-1|TRBV3-1/TRBV3-2
CASSQGRGGGEAFF
TGTGCCAGCAGCCAAGGCCGTGGGGGGGGTGAAGCTTTCTTT
>TRBD1|-|14|TRBJ1-1|TRBV18
CASLRPGQVAEAFF
TGTGCCAGCTTACGGCCGGGACAGGTCGCTGAAGCTTTCTTT
>TRBD2|-|13|TRBJ2-7|TRBV5-6
CASSMTSGYEQYF
TGTGCCAGCAGCATGACTAGCGGCTACGAGCAGTACTTC
>TRBD1|-|16|TRBJ1-1|TRBV7-2
CASSLELNRGQTEAFF
TGTGCCAGCAGCTTAGAACTAAACAGGGGGCAGACTGAAGCTTTCTTT
>TRBD2|once|16|TRBJ2-1|TRBV30
CAWSVGLAGGADEQFF
TGTGCCTGGAGTGTAGGTCTAGCGGGAGGTGCGGATGAGCAGTTCTTC
>-|-|17|TRBJ2-2|TRBV27
CASSLSGDNPNTGELFF
TGTGCCAGCAGTTTATCGGGGGACAACCCGAACACCGGGGAGCTGTTTTTT
>-|-|15|TRBJ2-2|TRBV4-3
CASSQDQEGPGELFF
TGCGCCAGCAGCCAAGACCAAGAGGGTCCCGGGGAGCTGTTTTTT
>TRBD1|-|19|TRBJ1-4|TRBV28
CASSSRDRGSRGANEKLFF
TGTGCCAGCAGTTCCCGGGACAGGGGATCACGGGGAGCTAATGAAAAACTGTTTTTT
>-|-|15|TRBJ1-4|TRBV9
CASSPRQATNEKLFF
TGTGCCAGCAGCCCGCGACAAGCAACTAATGAAAAACTGTTTTTT
>-|once|16|TRBJ1-4|TRBV28
CASRGGETGAAEKLFF
TGTGCCAGCAGGGGGGGGGAGACAGGCGCGGCTGAAAAACTGTTTTTT
>TRBD2|-|15|TRBJ2-7|TRBV18
CASSPGTSGRYEQYF
TGTGCCAGCTCACCCGGGACTAGCGGGAGATACGAGCAGTACTTC
>-|-|15|TRBJ1-2|TRBV5-6
CASSLRRGHNYGYTF
TGTGCCAGCAGCTTGAGAAGGGGCCATAACTATGGCTACACCTTC
>-|-|11|TRBJ2-3|TRBV5-1
CASSLLDTQYF
TGCGCCAGCAGCTTGCTGGATACGCAGTATTTT
>-|-|15|TRBJ1-4|TRBV28
CASSLGGATNEKLFF
TGTGCCAGCAGTTTAGGAGGAGCAACTAATGAAAAACTGTTTTTT
>-|-|15|TRBJ1-5|TRBV7-5
CARSLWWTGGQPQHF
TGTGCCAGAAGCTTATGGTGGACAGGGGGACAGCCCCAGCATTTT
>-|-|14|TRBJ2-3|TRBV6-5
CASSLRGAADTQYF
TGTGCCAGCAGCCTCCGGGGGGCGGCAGATACGCAGTATTTT
>TRBD1|once|15|TRBJ1-1|TRBV7-3
CASSLTGTGNLEAFF
TGTGCCAGCAGCTTAACGGGGACAGGGAACCTTGAAGCTTTCTTT
>-|-|12|TRBJ2-3|TRBV11-3
CASSATGMTQYF
TGTGCCAGCAGCGCGACTGGTATGACGCAGTATTTT
>-|-|12|TRBJ1-5|TRBV7-2
CASSFMNQPQHF
TGTGCCAGCAGCTTCATGAATCAGCCCCAGCATTTT
>TRBD1|-|13|TRBJ1-1|TRBV18
CASSWDSNTEAFF
TGTGCCAGCTCATGGGACAGCAACACTGAAGCTTTCTTT
>TRBD1|-|14|TRBJ1-1|TRBV4-2
CASSQDRGQTEAFF
TGTGCCAGCAGCCAAGACAGGGGGCAGACTGAAGCTTTCTTT
>TRBD1|-|17|TRBJ1-3|TRBV7-9
CASRPKKTGMEGNTIYF
TGTGCCAGCAGACCTAAAAAGACAGGGATGGAAGGAAACACCATATATTTT
>-|-|15|TRBJ2-1|TRBV24-1
CATSGGKSSYNEQFF
TGTGCCACCAGTGGAGGGAAGAGCTCCTACAATGAGCAGTTCTTC
>TRBD1|once|15|TRBJ1-2|TRBV28
CASSLSTGDYYGYTF
TGTGCCAGCAGTTTATCTACAGGGGACTACTATGGCTACACCTTC
>-|-|15|TRBJ1-5|TRBV19
CASLALHVANQPQHF
TGTGCCAGCCTGGCCCTTCATGTAGCAAATCAGCCCCAGCATTTT
>-|once|11|TRBJ2-7|TRBV6-5
CASRNNYEQYF
TGTGCCAGCAGAAACAACTACGAGCAGTACTTC
>-|-|13|TRBJ2-3|TRBV15
CATSTGPGDPQYF
TGTGCCACCAGCACCGGCCCCGGGGATCCGCAGTATTTT
>TRBD2|-|15|TRBJ2-7|TRBV28
CASSLRPSGPYEQYF
TGTGCCAGCAGTTTACGGCCTAGCGGTCCATACGAGCAGTACTTC
>-|-|14|TRBJ2-5|TRBV3-1/TRBV3-2
CASSLGLQQETQYF
TGTGCCAGCAGCCTTGGACTTCAGCAAGAGACCCAGTACTTC
>-|-|11|TRBJ1-4|TRBV6-6
CASRGGEKLFF
TGTGCCAGCAGAGGCGGCGAAAAACTGTTTTTT
>-|-|14|TRBJ1-6|TRBV19
CASSYGGNNSPLHF
TGTGCCAGTAGTTACGGGGGTAATAATTCACCCCTCCACTTT
>TRBD1|-|15|TRBJ1-1|TRBV5-8
CASRRTGVTNTEAFF
TGTGCCAGCAGGAGGACAGGGGTTACGAACACTGAAGCTTTCTTT
>-|-|13|TRBJ2-3|TRBV27
CASSIRVTDTQYF
TGTGCCAGCAGTATCAGGGTTACAGATACGCAGTATTTT
>TRBD2|-|17|TRBJ2-1|TRBV3-1/TRBV3-2
CASSRTTSGRTVHEQFF
TGTGCCAGCAGCCGAACAACTAGCGGGAGAACGGTCCATGAGCAGTTCTTC
>TRBD2|-|14|TRBJ2-1|TRBV11-3
CASSGTSGSNEQFF
TGTGCCAGCAGCGGGACTAGCGGGAGCAATGAGCAGTTCTTC
>-|-|14|TRBJ1-5|TRBV6-5
CASRVGQSNQPQHF
TGTGCCAGCAGAGTCGGACAGTCCAATCAGCCCCAGCATTTT
>-|-|13|TRBJ2-1|TRBV4-3
CASSQDRGVEQFF
TGCGCCAGCAGCCAAGACCGGGGTGTCGAGCAGTTCTTC
>-|-|12|TRBJ2-5|TRBV24-1
CATRDTQETQYF
TGTGCCACCCGGGACACTCAAGAGACCCAGTACTTC
>-|once|13|TRBJ2-5|TRBV11-2
CASSATGLETQYF
TGTGCCAGCAGCGCAACAGGGTTGGAGACCCAGTACTTC
>TRBD2|-|17|TRBJ2-5|TRBV5-1
CASSLAGTSGSDETQYF
TGCGCCAGCAGCTTGGCGGGGACTAGCGGGAGTGATGAGACCCAGTACTTC
>TRBD1|-|16|TRBJ2-7|TRBV27
CASSLLGQGVPYEQYF
TGTGCCAGCAGTTTATTGGGGCAGGGGGTCCCATACGAGCAGTACTTC
>-|-|15|TRBJ2-5|TRBV7-9
CASSPKARLQETQYF
TGTGCCAGCAGCCCAAAGGCCAGACTCCAAGAGACCCAGTACTTC
>-|-|14|TRBJ1-1|TRBV7-9
CASSLTMRDTEAFF
TGTGCCAGCAGCTTGACGATGAGGGACACTGAAGCTTTCTTT
>-|-|16|TRBJ2-7|TRBV11-2
CASSSPGSGKSYEQYF
TGTGCCAGCAGCTCCCCGGGGTCGGGAAAATCCTACGAGCAGTACTTC
>-|-|13|TRBJ2-7|TRBV7-9
CASSLLQSYEQYF
TGTGCCAGCAGCTTACTGCAGTCCTACGAGCAGTACTTC
>TRBD1|-|19|TRBJ1-1|TRBV9
CASSAYRDRGRGANTEAFF
TGTGCCAGCAGCGCGTACCGGGACAGGGGGCGCGGGGCGAACACTGAAGCTTTCTTT
>TRBD1|-|16|TRBJ1-2|TRBV28
CASSPGTGSPIYGYTF
TGTGCCAGCAGCCCTGGGACAGGGTCCCCTATTTATGGCTACACCTTC